Listed here are 32 T cell receptor beta chains from one sample, sequenced in a study of shared clonotypes between healthy human individuals. Generated by immunoSEQ multiplex PCR, the TCRdb table keeps only in-frame clones and is missing some. Here the sample spans about 560,000 clones, around 80% being singletons. The sample comprised PBMCs. These receptors were collected from a woman aged 35 to 49 in good health. Some clones in this sample may be carry-over from other donors' samples.

The chain links TRBV2 to TRBJ2-6; tentatively, D is TRBD1 (7 bases). Germline CDR1 SNHLY, CDR2 FYNNEI. CDR3 length: 19 residues. V dropped 5 bases and J dropped 0 bases, with 20 bases sitting between them. The CDR3 loop is CASSWRGEGAISGANVLTF. The CDR3 nucleotides are TGTGCCAGCAGTTGGAGGGGAGAGGGGGCTATCTCTGGGGCCAACGTCCTGACTTTC.

This chain links TRBV6-5 with TRBJ2-5; D unresolved. The end of the DNA fits TRBJ2-7 better, so the J call may be wrong. This CDR3 is 13 amino acids long. Germline assignment: CDR1 MNHEY and CDR2 SVGAGI. The CDR3 here is CASCPGPAYEQYF. The CDR3 nucleotides are TGTGCCAGCTGCCCTGGGCCCGCCTACGAGCAGTACTTC.

This clone was found a few times. This rearrangement joins TRBV7-9 to TRBJ2-3; 10 nucleotides align to TRBD2. Trimming took 5 bases from V and 1 from J; bases not matched to a gene: 3. The length of the CDR3 is 15 residues. Germline CDR1 SEHNR, CDR2 FQNEAQ (reference sequence). CDR3 in DNA: TGTGCCAGCAGCCCGCTAGCGGGAGGCACAGATACGCAGTATTTT. This translates into CASSPLAGGTDTQYF. Full variable domain (rest looked up from reference TRBV7-9 and TRBJ2-3): DTGVSQNPRHKITKRGQNVTFRCDPISEHNRLYWYRQTLGQGPEFLTYFQNEAQLEKSRLLSDRFSAERPKGSFSTLEIQRTEQGDSAMYLCASSPLAGGTDTQYFGPGTRLTVL.

The J gene is TRBJ1-5, the V gene TRBV30; D is uncertain. Germline assignment: CDR1 GTSNPN and CDR2 SVGIG (reference sequence). The CDR3 runs to 14 residues. V was cut by 1 base and J by 2 bases, with 9 bases left in between. The CDR3 region has the DNA TGTGCCTGGAGTGGACGGACGGGCAATCAGCCCCAGCATTTT. Translated: CAWSGRTGNQPQHF.

J is TRBJ2-2 and V is TRBV7-2; no clear D gene. V lost 6 bases to trimming and J lost 0 bases, with 8 bases between them. The CDR3 contains 14 residues. CDR1 and CDR2 (germline): SGHTA, FQGNSA. The CDR3 protein is CASRGVANTGELFF. CDR3 DNA: TGTGCCAGCAGAGGTGTGGCGAACACCGGGGAGCTGTTTTTT.

V is TRBV6-4 and J is TRBJ1-4; no clear D. The CDR3 is 15 residues long. The V end was cut by 2 bases, the J end by 7 bases, with 14 bases between. Germline assignment: CDR1 MRHNA and CDR2 SNTAGT. CDR3 sequence (DNA): TGTGCCAGCAGTGACAGTGGTCAGCCGGGTGAAAAACTGTTTTTT. It encodes CASSDSGQPGEKLFF.

A word on this clone: A much larger clone is a single base away; this may be a read error. The chain employs TRBV4-2 and TRBJ2-7, with 8 bases identical to TRBD1. Germline CDR1 LGHNA, CDR2 YNFKEQ. The CDR3 length is 14 residues. V was clipped by 2 bases and J by 2 bases; unmatched bases: 2. For the CDR3, the DNA is TGTGCCAGCAGCCAACGACAGGGGACCTACGAGCAGTACTTC. Its protein is CASSQRQGTYEQYF.

The chain employs TRBV11-2 and TRBJ2-7; D unclear. Trimming shortened V by 4 bases and J by 2 bases, and 6 bases separated the two germline ends. The CDR3 sequence is 12 residues long. Germline V gene lookup returns CDR1 SGHAT and CDR2 FQNNGV. The chain's CDR3 is CASSSGPYEQYF. The CDR3 coding sequence is TGTGCCAGCAGCTCAGGTCCCTACGAGCAGTACTTC.

The J gene is TRBJ1-2, the V gene TRBV4-2, with D possibly TRBD1 on 6 matching bases. With 1 base removed from V and 10 bases from J, the gap between germline ends came to 19 bases. The CDR3 is 15 residues long. Per germline, CDR1 LGHNA and CDR2 YNFKEQ. CDR3 region: CASSQVSVAGGDYTF. CDR3 in DNA: TGTGCCAGCAGCCAAGTTTCCGTGGCGGGGGGCGACTACACCTTC.

Note on this clone: This could be a read error, since a much larger clone is one nucleotide away. Other DNA sequences in the same sample also yield this CDR3. The chain uses TRBV25-1 and TRBJ2-3, with 9 bases lining up with TRBD1. V trimming: 2 bases; J trimming: 3 bases; junction bases outside the gene matches: 9. CDR1 and CDR2 from the germline V gene are MGHDK and SYGVNS. This CDR3 is built from 17 residues. This CDR3 reads CASSEMGTGTRTDTQYF. The DNA for the CDR3 is TGTGCCAGCAGTGAAATGGGGACAGGGACTCGTACAGATACGCAGTATTTT.

This chain joins TRBV7-9 and TRBJ2-2; 8 bases fit TRBD2. The CDR3 length is 13 residues. Losses at the gene ends were 7 bases for V and 4 bases for J; bases not matched to a gene: 2. The germline V gene encodes CDR1 SEHNR and CDR2 FQNEAQ (reference sequence). The CDR3 here is CASTRGGTGELFF. The CDR3 nucleotides are TGTGCCAGCACCCGGGGGGGCACCGGGGAGCTGTTTTTT.

The rearrangement joins TRBV6-6 to TRBJ2-5; either TRBD1 or TRBD2 may fit D (6 bases each). Germline V gene sequence: CDR1 MNHNY, CDR2 SVGAGI (reference sequence). This CDR3 contains 14 residues. V lost 2 bases, J lost 5 bases, and 12 bases lay in between. DNA of the CDR3: TGTGCCAGCAGTTACGAGGGGGGTCGTGAGACCCAGTACTTC. It translates to CASSYEGGRETQYF.

This clone was counted a few times. The gene calls are TRBV6-4 and TRBJ2-3; 8 nucleotides line up with TRBD2. V was clipped by 4 bases and J by 6 bases; unmatched bases: 9. CDR1 is MRHNA and CDR2 is SNTAGT in the germline V gene. The CDR3 length is 15 residues. The CDR3 is CASSVTAGVSDTQYF. The CDR3 region has the DNA TGTGCCAGCAGTGTTACAGCGGGAGTTTCCGATACGCAGTATTTT.

The chain joins TRBV6-5 to TRBJ2-7; possible D gene TRBD1, 6 bases. The germline V and J ends were trimmed by 6 bases and 2 bases, with 17 bases remaining between them. The CDR3 extends over 15 amino acids. Germline-derived CDR1 and CDR2 are MNHEY and SVGAGI. CDR3 nucleotides: TGTGCCAGCAGGAAAGACAGGTCAAGTACCTACGAGCAGTACTTC. Amino acid sequence: CASRKDRSSTYEQYF.

In DNA form, the CDR3 reads TGTGCCAGCAGCGTAGCCTCGGGAGGGCATAGCGAGCAGTACTTC. Its protein is CASSVASGGHSEQYF. The J gene is TRBJ2-7, the V gene TRBV9, with TRBD2 matching over 8 bases. Germline V CDR1 and CDR2: SGDLS, YYNGEE. CDR3 length: 15 amino acids. The trim removed 0 bases at V and 6 bases at J, leaving 8 bases unmatched.

The chain is built from TRBV28 and TRBJ2-5; TRBD1 agrees at 7 bases. Germline CDR1 and CDR2: MDHEN and SYDVKM. The CDR3 has 14 residues. With V trimmed by 1 base and J by 2 bases, 1 base remained unmatched. As DNA, the CDR3 is TGTGCCAGCAGTTTATCAGGGGGACAAGAGACCCAGTACTTC. Translating gives CASSLSGGQETQYF.

This clone was seen only a few times. The chain is built from TRBV2 and TRBJ1-5; 8 bases fit TRBD1. Trimming removed 5 bases from V and 8 bases from J; junction bases left unmatched: 11. CDR3 length equals 15 residues. Germline V gene sequence: CDR1 SNHLY, CDR2 FYNNEI. CDR3 DNA: TGTGCCAGCAGTAGGAACAGGGGGTCGAGGGAGCCCCAGCATTTT. Its protein is CASSRNRGSREPQHF.

This chain connects TRBV15 to TRBJ2-2, with no clear D. This CDR3 spans 13 amino acids. Trimming removed 3 bases from V and 3 bases from J, with 5 bases in between. The germline gives CDR1 LNHNV, CDR2 YYDKDF (reference sequence). The CDR3 nucleotides are TGTGCCACCAGCAGGGGGTACACCGGGGAGCTGTTTTTT. It is translated as CATSRGYTGELFF.

The J gene is TRBJ1-1, the V gene TRBV6-1; 8 nucleotides agree with TRBD1. The CDR3 is made up of 14 amino acids. CDR1 MNHNS and CDR2 SASEGT come from the germline V gene. Trimming removed 7 bases from V and 1 base from J; junction bases left unmatched: 5. In DNA, the CDR3 is TGTGCCAGCACCACCGACAGGGGGAACACTGAAGCTTTCTTT. It is translated as CASTTDRGNTEAFF.

The rearrangement uses TRBV5-1 and TRBJ2-7; TRBD2 might be the D (5 bases). V dropped 4 bases and J dropped 5 bases, with 16 bases sitting between them. Germline lookup yields CDR1 SGHRS and CDR2 YFSETQ. The CDR3 loop spans 14 amino acids. The CDR3 protein is CASSRVRGPHEQYF. As DNA, the CDR3 is TGCGCCAGCAGCCGCGTGCGAGGGCCCCACGAGCAGTACTTC.

This clone showed up just a few times. Other DNA sequences within the sample encode an identical CDR3. This sequence joins TRBV2 and TRBJ1-2; D is undetermined. Germline CDR1 reads SNHLY; CDR2 reads FYNNEI. The CDR3 consists of 12 residues. V was shortened by 6 bases and J by 4 bases, with 9 bases between the two germline ends. In DNA form, the CDR3 reads TGTGCCAGCAGAGCTGCAAGCTATGGCTACACCTTC. Amino acid sequence: CASRAASYGYTF.

A few counts support this clone. The chain combines TRBV5-4 with TRBJ1-2; D is possibly TRBD1 (5 bases). V gave up 4 bases and J gave up 2 bases, with 15 bases separating them. CDR1 and CDR2 from the germline V gene are SGHNT and YYREEE (reference sequence). The CDR3 covers 15 residues. CDR3 protein: CASSRDRQTNYGYTF. The CDR3 nucleotides read TGTGCCAGCAGCCGAGACAGACAAACGAACTATGGCTACACCTTC.

The chain has TRBV30 and TRBJ2-1, with D possibly being TRBD1 (5 bases). V was cut by 3 bases and J by 4 bases, with 16 bases left in between. The CDR3 is 15 residues long. Per the germline V gene, CDR1 is GTSNPN and CDR2 is SVGIG (reference sequence). CDR3: CAWSHGAVIYNEQFF. Written as DNA, the CDR3 is TGTGCCTGGAGCCATGGGGCAGTCATTTACAATGAGCAGTTCTTC.

In regard to this clone: With a far larger clone one base away, a read error is the likely cause. The sample holds other DNA sequences that translate to the same CDR3. The V gene is TRBV30, the J gene TRBJ1-2; D ambiguous. With 2 bases removed from V and 4 bases from J, the gap between germline ends came to 8 bases. The germline CDR1 and CDR2 sequences are GTSNPN and SVGIG (reference sequence). The CDR3 loop spans 12 amino acids. DNA for the CDR3: TGTGCCTGGAGTAGACCGACCTATGGCTACACCTTC. Translating gives CAWSRPTYGYTF.

The genes are TRBV28 and TRBJ2-7; 8 bases are shared with TRBD2. This CDR3 is built from 14 residues. The germline V gene encodes CDR1 MDHEN and CDR2 SYDVKM. V gave up 7 bases and J gave up 3 bases; unmatched junction bases: 8. The CDR3, as DNA: TGTGCCAGCACCTCCTCGCGGGAGGTCTACGAGCAGTACTTC. Amino acids: CASTSSREVYEQYF. The complete variable domain, with remaining parts taken from reference TRBV28 and TRBJ2-7, reads DVKVTQSSRYLVKRTGEKVFLECVQDMDHENMFWYRQDPGLGLRLIYFSYDVKMKEKGDIPEGYSVSREKKERFSLILESASTNQTSMYLCASTSSREVYEQYFGPGTRLTVT.

This clone was seen a handful of times. The chain joins TRBV25-1 to TRBJ1-5; D not resolved. This CDR3 comprises 18 residues. V was pared by 0 bases and J by 4 bases, with 19 bases between. Germline-derived CDR1 and CDR2 are MGHDK and SYGVNS. The CDR3 reads CASSEYPKVDESNQPQHF. In nucleotides, the CDR3 is TGTGCCAGCAGTGAATACCCTAAGGTGGATGAGTCAAATCAGCCCCAGCATTTT.

V usage is TRBV6-6 and J usage is TRBJ2-7; D may correspond to TRBD1 or TRBD2 (5 bases each). The CDR3 is made up of 13 amino acids. Germline V gives CDR1 MNHNY, CDR2 SVGAGI (reference sequence). V lost 6 bases, J lost 4 bases, and 13 bases lay in between. CDR3 coding DNA: TGTGCCAGCAGCCCCCGGGGCAAATACGAGCAGTACTTC. It codes for CASSPRGKYEQYF.

The rearrangement links TRBV7-3 to TRBJ2-4; 16 positions match TRBD2. Looked up from germline, CDR1 is SGHTA and CDR2 is FQGTGA. The CDR3 contains 22 residues. V was clipped by 2 bases and J by 0 bases; unmatched bases: 13. This CDR3 is CASSLPPLPGLAGGLAKNIQYF. CDR3 coding DNA: TGTGCCAGCAGCTTACCCCCTCTTCCGGGACTAGCGGGAGGGCTAGCCAAAAACATTCAGTACTTC.

This clone has just one count. The likely explanation is a read error, given a far larger clone one base away. Other DNA sequences of this sample code for an identical CDR3. The chain couples TRBV4-2 to TRBJ1-1; D unresolved. The CDR3 runs 15 residues. CDR1 LGHNA and CDR2 YNFKEQ come from the germline V gene. V lost 3 bases, J lost 1 base, and 12 bases lay in between. The CDR3 DNA follows: TGTGCCAGCAGCCAGACGACTCTAACGAACACTGAAGCTTTCTTT. It translates to CASSQTTLTNTEAFF.

The chain combines TRBV28 with TRBJ1-5; TRBD1 matches 8 bases. With 6 bases clipped from V and 2 bases from J, the junction kept 9 bases outside the gene matches. Germline V gives CDR1 MDHEN, CDR2 SYDVKM. CDR3 length: 16 residues. The DNA for the CDR3 is TGTGCCAGCAGCCGGGCAGGGGGCGCTGGCAATCAGCCCCAGCATTTT. It translates to CASSRAGGAGNQPQHF. The complete variable domain, with remaining parts taken from reference TRBV28 and TRBJ1-5, reads DVKVTQSSRYLVKRTGEKVFLECVQDMDHENMFWYRQDPGLGLRLIYFSYDVKMKEKGDIPEGYSVSREKKERFSLILESASTNQTSMYLCASSRAGGAGNQPQHFGDGTRLSIL.

The chain recombines TRBV9 with TRBJ2-6; the D gene is possibly TRBD1 (6 bases). Trimming pared 0 bases from V and 1 base from J, leaving 11 bases between. The length of the CDR3 is 17 residues. Germline CDR1 reads SGDLS; CDR2 reads YYNGEE. CDR3 amino acids: CASSVAGTPSGANVLTF. The DNA of the CDR3 is TGTGCCAGCAGCGTAGCGGGGACACCGTCTGGGGCCAACGTCCTGACTTTC.

CDR3 loop: CASSQTDTQYF. The CDR3 DNA reads as TGTGCCAGCAGCCAGACAGATACGCAGTATTTT. This chain joins TRBV7-9 and TRBJ2-3; D remains unclear. Germline-derived CDR1 and CDR2 are SEHNR and FQNEAQ (reference sequence). This CDR3 is 11 amino acids long. With 5 bases removed from V and 3 bases from J, the gap between germline ends came to 3 bases. The variable domain in full, with the rest retrieved from reference TRBV7-9 and TRBJ2-3, is DTGVSQNPRHKITKRGQNVTFRCDPISEHNRLYWYRQTLGQGPEFLTYFQNEAQLEKSRLLSDRFSAERPKGSFSTLEIQRTEQGDSAMYLCASSQTDTQYFGPGTRLTVL.